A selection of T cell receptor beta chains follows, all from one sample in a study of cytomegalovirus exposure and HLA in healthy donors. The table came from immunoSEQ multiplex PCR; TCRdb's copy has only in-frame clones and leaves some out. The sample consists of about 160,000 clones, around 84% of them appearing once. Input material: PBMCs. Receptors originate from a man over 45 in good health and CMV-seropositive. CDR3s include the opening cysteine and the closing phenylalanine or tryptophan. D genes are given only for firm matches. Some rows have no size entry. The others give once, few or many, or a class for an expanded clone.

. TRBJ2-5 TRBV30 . TGTGCCTGGGGACACAGTACGGAGACCCAGTACTTC CAWGHSTETQYF
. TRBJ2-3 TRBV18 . TGTGCCAGCTCACCCGGAGTTCGCACAGATACGCAGTATTTT CASSPGVRTDTQYF
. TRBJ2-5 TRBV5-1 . TGCGCCAGCAGAGGTGCTGGACAGCAAGAGACCCAGTACTTC CASRGAGQQETQYF
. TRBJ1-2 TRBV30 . TGTGCCTGGAGTGAAATTGACAGCTATGGCTACACCTTC CAWSEIDSYGYTF
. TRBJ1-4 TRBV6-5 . TGTGCCTCCGGGTCGAATGAAAAACTGTTTTTT CASGSNEKLFF
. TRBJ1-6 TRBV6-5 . TGTGCCAGCAGATCGACAGTAGTATCCAAGCCCCTCCACTTT CASRSTVVSKPLHF
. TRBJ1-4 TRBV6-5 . TGTGCCAGCAGTTACTCATATCAGAATGAAAAACTGTTTTTT CASSYSYQNEKLFF
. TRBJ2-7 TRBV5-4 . TGTGCCAGCAGCATTATACAGGGAGGGCCTCCCTACGAGCAGTACTTC CASSIIQGGPPYEQYF
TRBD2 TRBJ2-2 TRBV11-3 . TGTGCCAGCAGCCCGGGACTAGCTTCGAACACCGGGGAGCTGTTTTTT CASSPGLASNTGELFF
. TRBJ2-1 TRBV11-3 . TGTGCCAGCAGCTTAGTTACTAGCACTTCCTACAATGAGCAGTTCTTC CASSLVTSTSYNEQFF
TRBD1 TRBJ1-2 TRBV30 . TGTGCCTGGAGCCCTAGGGGGCCCTATGGCTACACCTTC CAWSPRGPYGYTF
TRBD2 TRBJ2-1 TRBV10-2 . TGCGCCAGCTTTCCGGGACTAGCGGACAATGAGCAGTTCTTC CASFPGLADNEQFF
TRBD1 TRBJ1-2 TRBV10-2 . TGCGCCAGCAGAGGGACAGGGTATGGCTACACCTTC CASRGTGYGYTF
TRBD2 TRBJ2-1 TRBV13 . TGTGCCAGCAGCAACGTAGCGGGGGTTGCTTACAATGAGCAGTTCTTC CASSNVAGVAYNEQFF
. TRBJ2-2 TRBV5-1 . TGCGCCAGCAGCTTGGTACAGAGTATAAACACCGGGGAGCTGTTTTTT CASSLVQSINTGELFF
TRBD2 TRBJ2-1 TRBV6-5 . TGTGCCAGCAGTTACGGGCGGGGGAGGTCCAATGAGCAGTTCTTC CASSYGRGRSNEQFF
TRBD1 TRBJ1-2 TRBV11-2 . TGTGCCAGCAGCTTAACCCCGGACAGGGGGCATGGCTACACCTTC CASSLTPDRGHGYTF
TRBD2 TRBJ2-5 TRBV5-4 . TGTGCCAGCAGTTCCATAAAGCCGGGGGGAGGGGAGACCCAGTACTTC CASSSIKPGGGETQYF
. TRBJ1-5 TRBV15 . TGTGCCACCAGCAGCAGGGTGGGGCAGCCCCAGCATTTT CATSSRVGQPQHF
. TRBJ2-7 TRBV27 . TGTGCCAGCAGTTTCAGGGGAAGGTTAAACGAGCAGTACTTC CASSFRGRLNEQYF
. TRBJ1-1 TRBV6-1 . TGTGCCAGTGAGACCAGGGGATTCACTGAAGCTTTCTTT CASETRGFTEAFF
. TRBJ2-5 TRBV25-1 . TGTGCCAGCAGTGTCCTGGAGACCCAGTACTTC CASSVLETQYF
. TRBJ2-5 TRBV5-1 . TGCGCCAGCAGCTTGGGCGGGAATGGAGAGACCCAGTACTTC CASSLGGNGETQYF
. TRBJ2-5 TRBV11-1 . TGTGCCAGCAGCTTAGACAGGGAGAGGACCCAGTACTTC CASSLDRERTQYF
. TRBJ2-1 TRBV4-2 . TGTGCCAGCAGCCAAGATCAAGGAGACAGCAACAATGAGCAGTTCTTC CASSQDQGDSNNEQFF
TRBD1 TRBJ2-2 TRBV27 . TGTGCCAGCAGTTTAGGACAGGGTAGAACCGGGGAGCTGTTTTTT CASSLGQGRTGELFF
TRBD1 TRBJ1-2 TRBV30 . TGTGCCTGGAGTGTGGGTCGACAGGGCCGCTACACCTTC CAWSVGRQGRYTF
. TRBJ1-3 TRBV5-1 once TGCGCCAGCTCCTCGGGGGTTGCGAAGAGCTCTGGAAACACCATATATTTT CASSSGVAKSSGNTIYF
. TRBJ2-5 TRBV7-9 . TGTGCCAGCAGCTTCTTAGGGGGTCAAGAGACCCAGTACTTC CASSFLGGQETQYF
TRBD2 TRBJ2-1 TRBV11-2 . TGTGCCAGCAGCTCAGGACTAGCGGGGGGCAATGAGCAGTTCTTC CASSSGLAGGNEQFF
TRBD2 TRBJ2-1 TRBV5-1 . TGCGCCAGCAGCATGGGGACTAGCGGGAATGAGCAGTTCTTC CASSMGTSGNEQFF
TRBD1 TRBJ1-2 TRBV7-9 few TGTGCCAGCAGCTTAGCTCCGGGACAGCTTAACTATGGCTACACCTTC CASSLAPGQLNYGYTF
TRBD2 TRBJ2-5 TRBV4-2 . TGTGCCAGCAGCCAGAATGGCGGGAGTAGAGAGACCCAGTACTTC CASSQNGGSRETQYF
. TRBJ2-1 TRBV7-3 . TGTGCCAGCAGCTTAAGCAGGGGAAATGAGCAGTTCTTC CASSLSRGNEQFF
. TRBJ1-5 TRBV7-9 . TGTGCCAGCAGAAAGGGAGGCGGCCAGCCCCAGCATTTT CASRKGGGQPQHF
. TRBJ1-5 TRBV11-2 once TGTGCCAGCAGCTTAGAGTCAGGTACACGAAATCAGCCCCAGCATTTT CASSLESGTRNQPQHF
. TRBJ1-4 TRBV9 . TGTGCCAGCAGCGTAGAAGACAGGCCTACAACTAATGAAAAACTGTTTTTT CASSVEDRPTTNEKLFF
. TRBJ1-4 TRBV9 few TGTGCCAGCAGCGTAGGGCCCGGGGTTGATGAAAAACTGTTTTTT CASSVGPGVDEKLFF
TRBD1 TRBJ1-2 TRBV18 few TGTGCCAGCTCACCACCACAGGGGGCATACTATGGCTACACCTTC CASSPPQGAYYGYTF
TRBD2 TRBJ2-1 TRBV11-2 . TGTGCCAGCAGCTTCGGGGGGGCGGGGTACAATGAGCAGTTCTTC CASSFGGAGYNEQFF
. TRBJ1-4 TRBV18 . TGTGCCAGCTCACCACGACAGATCCTGGCAACTAATGAAAAACTGTTTTTT CASSPRQILATNEKLFF
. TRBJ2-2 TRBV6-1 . TGTGCCAGCAGTGAACACGGGGGGAACACCGGGGAGCTGTTTTTT CASSEHGGNTGELFF
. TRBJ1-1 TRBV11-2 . TGTGCCAGCAGCTTACGCGGTGCAGGGAAGACTGAAGCTTTCTTT CASSLRGAGKTEAFF
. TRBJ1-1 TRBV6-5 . TGTGCCAGCAAAAGGCAGGTCAGAAACACTGAAGCTTTCTTT CASKRQVRNTEAFF
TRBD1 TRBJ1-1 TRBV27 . TGTGCCAGCAATCTCTCGGGACAGGTCTCCATGAACACTGAAGCTTTCTTT CASNLSGQVSMNTEAFF
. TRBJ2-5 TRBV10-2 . TGCGCCAGCAGTGAGTCGACGGGGGTCCAAGAGACCCAGTACTTC CASSESTGVQETQYF